The rows below give T cell receptor beta chains drawn from one sample of a study of cytomegalovirus exposure and HLA in healthy donors. Profiling relied on immunoSEQ multiplex PCR, and the TCRdb table lists in-frame clones only, not all of them. In the table there are 130,000 to 150,000 clones, 75% to 80% of which are singletons. Sequencing was performed on PBMCs. The receptors originated from a woman aged 18-35 years in good health and CMV-seropositive. Both conserved end residues are part of each CDR3. A D gene is named only where the DNA matches it firmly. Part of the rows lack a size; the others show once, few, many or a class for expanded clones.

D gene	clone size	V gene	J gene	CDR3 DNA	CDR3 protein
NA	NA	TRBV2	TRBJ1-1	TGTGCCAGCAGTTGGCAGGCGGGAACTGAAGCTTTCTTT	CASSWQAGTEAFF
NA	NA	TRBV6-1	TRBJ2-7	TGTGCCAGCATGAGCAGGGTTGATTACGAGCAGTACTTC	CASMSRVDYEQYF
NA	NA	TRBV28	TRBJ1-2	TGTGCCAGCAGTTTTAGCCTGTGGGGCTACACCTTC	CASSFSLWGYTF
TRBD1	NA	TRBV6-1	TRBJ2-2	TGTGCCAGCAGTCCCCCGGGACAGGGGTCCGGGGAGCTGTTTTTT	CASSPPGQGSGELFF
TRBD1	NA	TRBV30	TRBJ1-1	TGTGCCTGGAGTGTACAGGGGGCTAGAACTGAAGCTTTCTTT	CAWSVQGARTEAFF
TRBD1	NA	TRBV6-1	TRBJ1-2	TGTGCCAGCAGTGAAAAGGAGACAGGGCCACTCTATGGCTACACCTTC	CASSEKETGPLYGYTF
NA	NA	TRBV6-5	TRBJ2-7	TGTGCCAGCAGTTACGGGCCCCTGAACGAGCAGTACTTC	CASSYGPLNEQYF
TRBD1	NA	TRBV25-1	TRBJ2-7	TGTGCCAGCAGTCGGCCGGGACAGGGGGCCCACGAGCAGTACTTC	CASSRPGQGAHEQYF
TRBD1	NA	TRBV25-1	TRBJ2-1	TGTGCCAGCAGTGGGGGGACAGGGTCCTCGGATGAGCAGTTCTTC	CASSGGTGSSDEQFF
TRBD1	NA	TRBV7-2	TRBJ1-4	TGTGCCAGCAGGAAGACAGGGCCGGGCGAAAAACTGTTTTTT	CASRKTGPGEKLFF
TRBD1	NA	TRBV19	TRBJ1-5	TGTGCCAGTAGTATCAGACAGGGTATGGAGCCCAATCAGCCCCAGCATTTT	CASSIRQGMEPNQPQHF
NA	NA	TRBV5-1	TRBJ2-3	TGCGCCAGCAGCTTGGGTAAAGATACGCAGTATTTT	CASSLGKDTQYF
NA	NA	TRBV14	TRBJ2-7	TGTGCCAGCAGCCAAGATTCCAACTGGCAGTACTTC	CASSQDSNWQYF
NA	NA	TRBV5-1	TRBJ2-7	TGCGCCAGCAGCTTGGAGGGGTGGGTGGGGTCCAACGAGCAGTACTTC	CASSLEGWVGSNEQYF
TRBD1	once	TRBV6-1	TRBJ1-6	TGTGCCAGCAGTGGACGGACAGGGGTTGATTCACCCCTCCACTTT	CASSGRTGVDSPLHF
TRBD2	NA	TRBV11-2	TRBJ2-1	TGTGCCAGCAGCACATCCGGGGGAGGGAATGAGCAGTTCTTC	CASSTSGGGNEQFF
TRBD1	NA	TRBV14	TRBJ2-2	TGTGCCAGCAGCCCCGACAGGGGGAGATTCACCGGGGAGCTGTTTTTT	CASSPDRGRFTGELFF
NA	NA	TRBV6-6	TRBJ1-2	TGTGCCAGCAGTTACCTACAGGGCTCTAACTATGGCTACACCTTC	CASSYLQGSNYGYTF
TRBD2	NA	TRBV4-1	TRBJ2-1	TGCGCCAGCAGCCAAGGTACCCTAGCGGGGGCATCCTACAATGAGCAGTTCTTC	CASSQGTLAGASYNEQFF
NA	NA	TRBV6-6	TRBJ1-4	TGTGCCAGCAGTTACAATCAGGGCTTTAATGAAAAACTGTTTTTT	CASSYNQGFNEKLFF
TRBD1	once	TRBV5-6	TRBJ1-5	TGTGCCAGCAGCATCGACAGGGAAGGCAATCAGCCCCAGCATTTT	CASSIDREGNQPQHF
TRBD1	NA	TRBV11-2	TRBJ2-4	TGTGCCAGCAGGCCAACCCGGGACAGAGAAAACATTCAGTACTTC	CASRPTRDRENIQYF
NA	NA	TRBV6-5	TRBJ2-3	TGTGCCAGCAGCTCAGACAGGTTCCCCACAGATACGCAGTATTTT	CASSSDRFPTDTQYF
NA	NA	TRBV6-5	TRBJ2-5	TGTGCCAGCAGTTACTATTCCGCAGGGTGGGAGACCCAGTACTTC	CASSYYSAGWETQYF
TRBD1	NA	TRBV19	TRBJ1-4	TGTGCCAGTAGCCCGGGACAGGCTTATGAAAAACTGTTTTTT	CASSPGQAYEKLFF
NA	NA	TRBV28	TRBJ2-5	TGTGCCAGCAGTCCTTCGATACGCGGAGAGACCCAGTACTTC	CASSPSIRGETQYF
TRBD1	once	TRBV29-1	TRBJ1-1	TGCAGCGTGCAGGGGGCAGGATACACTGAAGCTTTCTTT	CSVQGAGYTEAFF
TRBD1	NA	TRBV18	TRBJ2-1	TGTGCCAGCTCACCGCCGGACAGGTTTGATGAGCAGTTCTTC	CASSPPDRFDEQFF
TRBD1	NA	TRBV6-1	TRBJ2-1	TGTGCCAGCAGTGAAGGGGACAGGGTCGTCGGCAATGAGCAGTTCTTC	CASSEGDRVVGNEQFF
NA	NA	TRBV2	TRBJ2-3	TGTGCCAGCAGAGCCCTAGCAAACCCCACAGATACGCAGTATTTT	CASRALANPTDTQYF
TRBD1	NA	TRBV13	TRBJ2-7	TGTGCCAGCAGCCCAGGACAGGGCGCTACCTACGAGCAGTACTTC	CASSPGQGATYEQYF
TRBD2	NA	TRBV7-9	TRBJ2-1	TGTGCCAGCAGCTTAGCGGGTAGCGGGGGATACAATGAGCAGTTCTTC	CASSLAGSGGYNEQFF
NA	NA	TRBV11-2	TRBJ2-3	TGTGCCAGCAGCTTAGTGCCAGGGTTGGATACGCAGTATTTT	CASSLVPGLDTQYF
NA	NA	TRBV28	TRBJ1-2	TGTGCCAGCAGTTTTGGGCAGGGGAAGGATTATGGCTACACCTTC	CASSFGQGKDYGYTF
TRBD1	NA	TRBV25-1	TRBJ2-7	TGTGCCAGCAGTGCCAGGGGGTCGCTCTACGAGCAGTACTTC	CASSARGSLYEQYF
NA	once	TRBV15	TRBJ1-5	TGTGCCACCAGCAGACACCGAACAGGGACGAATCAGCCCCAGCATTTT	CATSRHRTGTNQPQHF
TRBD2	NA	TRBV5-6	TRBJ2-3	TGTGCCAGCAGCTTGCCGGGGAGGGGCACAGATACGCAGTATTTT	CASSLPGRGTDTQYF
NA	NA	TRBV11-2	TRBJ1-3	TGTGCCAGCAGGAAAGAGGCGACGGTCTCTGGAAACACCATATATTTT	CASRKEATVSGNTIYF
NA	NA	TRBV28	TRBJ2-4	TGTGCCAGCACCTACGGGGTGGGGGCCAAAAACATTCAGTACTTC	CASTYGVGAKNIQYF
NA	NA	TRBV6-1	TRBJ2-5	TGTGCCAGCAGAGGAGGGCGAGAGACCCAGTACTTC	CASRGGRETQYF
TRBD1	NA	TRBV7-8	TRBJ2-7	TGTGCCAGCAGCCCAGATGGGACAGGTTCCTACGAGCAGTACTTC	CASSPDGTGSYEQYF
NA	NA	TRBV27	TRBJ1-6	TGTGCCAGCAGTTTGCGGACAGATGCATCCCTCCACTTT	CASSLRTDASLHF
NA	NA	TRBV20-1	TRBJ2-3	TGCAGTGCCGCACAAAATACGCAGTATTTT	CSAAQNTQYF
TRBD1	NA	TRBV5-4	TRBJ1-2	TGTGCCAGCAGCGAGGACAGGGGAAATGGCTACACCTTC	CASSEDRGNGYTF
TRBD1	NA	TRBV10-3	TRBJ2-7	TGTGCCATCAGTGACCCCGGGACAGGTAGCTCCTACGAGCAGTACTTC	CAISDPGTGSSYEQYF